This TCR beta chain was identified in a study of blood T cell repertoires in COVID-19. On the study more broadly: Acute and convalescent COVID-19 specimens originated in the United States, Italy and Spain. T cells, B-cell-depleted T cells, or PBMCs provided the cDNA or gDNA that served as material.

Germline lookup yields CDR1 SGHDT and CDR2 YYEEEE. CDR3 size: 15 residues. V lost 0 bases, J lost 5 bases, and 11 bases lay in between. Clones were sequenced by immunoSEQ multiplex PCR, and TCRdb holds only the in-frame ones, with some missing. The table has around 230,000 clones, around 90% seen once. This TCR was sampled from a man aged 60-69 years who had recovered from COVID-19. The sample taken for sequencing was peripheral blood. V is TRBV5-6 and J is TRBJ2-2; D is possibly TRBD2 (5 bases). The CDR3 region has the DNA TGTGCCAGCAGCTTGGGATATGGCGGGACCGGGGAGCTGTTTTTT. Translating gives CASSLGYGGTGELFF. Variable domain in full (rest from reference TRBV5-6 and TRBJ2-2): DAGVTQSPTHLIKTRGQQVTLRCSPKSGHDTVSWYQQALGQGPQFIFQYYEEEERQRGNFPDRFSGHQFPNYSSELNVNALLLGDSALYLCASSLGYGGTGELFFGEGSRLTVL.